This T cell receptor (beta chain) is from a study of chemoradiotherapy in HPV16-positive cancers. Profiled with immunoSEQ multiplex PCR; TCRdb holds only in-frame clones, not every one. The sample holds 30,000 to 40,000 clones, approximately 73% seen once. The CDR3 sequence is 13 residues long. V gave up 2 bases and J gave up 5 bases, with 10 bases separating them. Germline assignment: CDR1 SGDLS and CDR2 YYNGEE. The sequence came from a human donor with HPV-associated anogenital cancer. This specimen was blood, taken from a patient who underwent chemoradiotherapy. The chain has TRBV9 and TRBJ2-5; no reliable D call. The CDR3: CASSVNVEETQYF. In DNA, the CDR3 is TGTGCCAGCAGCGTGAATGTGGAGGAGACCCAGTACTTC.